This entry lists 18 T cell receptor beta chains sequenced from one sample in a study of naive and memory T cell subsets. The study, taken as a whole, reports: Naive repertoires, especially CD8, held a few larger clonotypes, possibly memory cells re-expressing CD45RA.

An equimolar mix of two oligonucleotides served as the beta constant-region primer for TRBC1 and TRBC2. Nested alpha and beta constant-region primers with the SP2 primer drove four PCR rounds on ligated cDNA. MiXCR was run by TCRdb on the UMI-ligation and nested PCR reads, yielding one entry per CDR3 protein. This sample carries 120,000 to 150,000 distinct CDR3 sequences, approximately 22% of them seen once, and the ten largest clones take 0.09% to 0.13%. Which antigens these TCRs recognize remains unknown. Source material: naive CD4+ T cells from blood. Source of these receptors: a human donor in good health.

The chain joins TRBV30 to TRBJ1-5; TRBD1 aligns across 7 bases. Losses at the gene ends were 0 bases for V and 3 bases for J; bases not matched to a gene: 14. Germline V gene data show CDR1 as GTSNPN and CDR2 as SVGIG (reference sequence). The CDR3 has 18 residues. The CDR3 bases are TGTGCCTGGAGTGTATCCTCCAGGGGGGCGTGGTTCAATCAGCCCCAGCATTTT. Translated, it gives CAWSVSSRGAWFNQPQHF.

A few counts support this clonotype. The chain is built from TRBV6-1 and TRBJ2-7; D possibly corresponds to TRBD1 (6 bases). Trimming left V 1 base short and J 2 bases short, with 12 bases between. Germline CDR1 is MNHNS and CDR2 is SASEGT. CDR3 length equals 15 residues. CDR3 sequence (DNA): TGTGCCAGCAGTGAAGAGTGGGCAGGGGCCTACGAGCAGTACTTC. It codes for CASSEEWAGAYEQYF.

The CDR3: CASSSHGGIYNSPLHF. CDR3 coding DNA: TGTGCCAGCAGTTCCCATGGCGGGATCTATAATTCACCCCTCCACTTT. V and J are TRBV28 and TRBJ1-6; the D is unclear. CDR1 and CDR2 (germline): MDHEN, SYDVKM. The CDR3 covers 16 residues. Trimming stripped 4 bases from V and 3 bases from J, with 13 bases between.

This clonotype was detected only once. The chain combines TRBV13 with TRBJ2-5, with 14 bases fitting TRBD2. Germline CDR1 PRHDT, CDR2 FYEKMQ (reference sequence). The CDR3 has 21 amino acids. After removal of 5 bases from V and 1 base from J, the junction contained 18 bases not matched to a gene. CDR3 loop: CASSRRPPGLAGVSPQETQYF. For the CDR3, the DNA is TGTGCCAGCAGCCGACGACCCCCGGGACTAGCGGGAGTAAGTCCCCAAGAGACCCAGTACTTC.

In this sample, this clonotype turned up many times. The rearrangement links TRBV7-2 to TRBJ2-3, with 10 bases fitting TRBD2. CDR1 SGHTA and CDR2 FQGNSA come from the germline V gene. The CDR3 sequence is 16 residues long. V trimming: 7 bases; J trimming: 0 bases; junction bases outside the gene matches: 7. As DNA, the CDR3 is TGTGCCAGCAACCTTAGCGGGAGGACTAGCACAGATACGCAGTATTTT. The encoded protein is CASNLSGRTSTDTQYF.

The chain carries TRBV6-6 and TRBJ1-5, with TRBD1 as a possible D gene (6 bases). The V end was cut by 0 bases, the J end by 6 bases, with 18 bases between. The CDR3 runs 17 residues. The germline V gene encodes CDR1 MNHNY and CDR2 SVGAGI (reference sequence). This CDR3 is CASSYSPARGNGQPQHF. CDR3 nucleotide sequence: TGTGCCAGCAGTTACTCGCCCGCCAGGGGAAATGGTCAGCCCCAGCATTTT.

This chain joins TRBV20-1 and TRBJ1-5, with TRBD1 as a possible D gene (5 bases). Trimming cost V 6 bases and J 3 bases, with 9 bases left between them. CDR1 is DFQATT and CDR2 is SNEGSKA in the germline V gene (reference sequence). CDR3 size: 12 residues. For the CDR3, the DNA is TGCAGTGCGGGACGTACCAATCAGCCCCAGCATTTT. Its translation is CSAGRTNQPQHF.

This clonotype has more than one count but fewer than ten. The rearrangement links TRBV28 to TRBJ2-7; D is unclear. V shed 7 bases and J shed 2 bases, with 12 bases lying between them. This CDR3 is 13 amino acids long. Germline loops: CDR1 MDHEN, CDR2 SYDVKM. In DNA form, the CDR3 reads TGTGCCAGCACTTCCCGGGCAGCCTACGAGCAGTACTTC. It codes for CASTSRAAYEQYF.

This clonotype was counted a few times. V and J are TRBV7-6 and TRBJ2-3; D unresolved. CDR3 length: 12 residues. V gave up 4 bases and J gave up 4 bases, with 6 bases separating them. Germline CDR1 is SGHVS and CDR2 is FNYEAQ. The CDR3 DNA is TGTGCCAGCAGCTCGCGCGCAGATACGCAGTATTTT. Its protein product is CASSSRADTQYF.

There are a few counts of this clonotype. The chain carries TRBV7-2 and TRBJ2-5, with 8 bases matching TRBD1. This CDR3 region has 15 residues. CDR1 is SGHTA and CDR2 is FQGNSA in the germline V gene. V lost 5 bases and J lost 2; bases outside the gene matches: 7. The CDR3 loop reads CASSPDRGRQETQYF. CDR3 nucleotides: TGTGCCAGCAGCCCCGACAGGGGACGACAAGAGACCCAGTACTTC.

This clonotype was seen a handful of times. The chain recombines TRBV11-2 with TRBJ2-1, with TRBD2 matching over 11 bases. CDR3 length: 14 amino acids. J was trimmed by 9 bases and V by 7 bases; bases with no gene match: 8. Germline lookup yields CDR1 SGHAT and CDR2 FQNNGV. CDR3 loop: CASTGTSGSSEQFF. The CDR3, as DNA: TGTGCCAGCACCGGGACTAGCGGTAGTAGTGAGCAGTTCTTC.

This clonotype appeared many times. V usage is TRBV6-2 or TRBV6-3 and J usage is TRBJ2-4, with D maybe TRBD2 (5 bases). The germline V gene has CDR1 MNHEY and CDR2 SVGEGT. The CDR3 has 15 amino acids. V was cut by 2 bases and J by 0 bases, with 8 bases left in between. CDR3 region: CASSYPGLAKNIQYF. The CDR3 bases are TGTGCCAGCAGTTACCCCGGACTAGCCAAAAACATTCAGTACTTC.

This chain uses TRBV7-2 with TRBJ2-3, with 12 bases aligning to TRBD1. Losses at the gene ends were 1 base for V and 10 bases for J; bases not matched to a gene: 15. The CDR3 contains 18 residues. Per germline, CDR1 SGHTA and CDR2 FQGNSA. Written as DNA, the CDR3 is TGTGCCAGCAGCTTAGGGATCAACCTACCTGGGACAGGGGGCTCGCAGTATTTT. It is translated as CASSLGINLPGTGGSQYF.

This chain connects TRBV20-1 to TRBJ2-1; the match to TRBD2 covers 8 bases. This CDR3 region has 14 residues. With 4 bases clipped from V and 3 bases from J, the junction kept 5 bases outside the gene matches. Germline CDR1 is DFQATT and CDR2 is SNEGSKA (reference sequence). Here the CDR3 DNA reads TGCAGTGCTAAACTAGCGGTTGTCTACAATGAGCAGTTCTTC. This gives the protein CSAKLAVVYNEQFF.

This clonotype has more than one count but fewer than ten. The J gene is TRBJ2-1, the V gene TRBV5-1; D remains ambiguous. The CDR3 runs to 14 residues. The germline gives CDR1 SGHRS, CDR2 YFSETQ. V was shortened by 4 bases and J by 0 bases, with 8 bases between the two germline ends. Here the CDR3 DNA reads TGCGCCAGCAGCGTAGGCCGCTCCTACAATGAGCAGTTCTTC. It is translated as CASSVGRSYNEQFF.

V usage is TRBV13 and J usage is TRBJ1-1; 7 nucleotides match TRBD1. The CDR3 has 16 residues. From germline, CDR1 is PRHDT and CDR2 FYEKMQ (reference sequence). Unmatched junction bases numbered 7, after V lost 1 base and J lost 2 bases. CDR3 in amino acids: CASSLERGRPNTEAFF. The CDR3 nucleotides read TGTGCCAGCAGCTTAGAGAGGGGGCGACCCAACACTGAAGCTTTCTTT.

The chain carries TRBV18 and TRBJ2-3; 7 nucleotides agree with TRBD2. The germline gives CDR1 KGHSH, CDR2 LQKENI. J gave up 3 bases and V 4 bases, and 7 bases lay outside the gene matches. The CDR3 spans 15 residues. The DNA for the CDR3 is TGTGCCAGCTCACAACGCGGGAGAGGGACAGATACGCAGTATTTT. Translated, it gives CASSQRGRGTDTQYF.

This chain connects TRBV20-1 to TRBJ1-5; possible D gene TRBD1, 6 bases. Germline V CDR1 and CDR2: DFQATT, SNEGSKA (reference sequence). The CDR3 covers 14 residues. The V gene lost 6 bases and the J gene lost 3 bases, with 15 bases spanning the gap. In DNA, the CDR3 is TGCAGTGCAGGGGTTACAGGGTCCAATCAGCCCCAGCATTTT. Its protein is CSAGVTGSNQPQHF.